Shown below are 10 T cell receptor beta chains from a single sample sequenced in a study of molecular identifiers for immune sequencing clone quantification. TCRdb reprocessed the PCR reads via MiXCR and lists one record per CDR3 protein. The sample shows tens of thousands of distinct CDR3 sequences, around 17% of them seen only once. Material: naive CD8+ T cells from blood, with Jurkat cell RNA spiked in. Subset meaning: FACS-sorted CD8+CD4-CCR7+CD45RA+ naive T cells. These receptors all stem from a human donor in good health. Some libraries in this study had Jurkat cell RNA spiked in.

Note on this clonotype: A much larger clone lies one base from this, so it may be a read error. The DNA of the CDR3 is TGTGCCAGCAGTCCCCTTACGGGCTGCAATGAGCAGTTCTTC. It codes for CASSPLTGCNEQFF. The chain has TRBV7-2 and TRBJ2-1; D ambiguous. CDR3 length: 14 amino acids. Germline V gene sequence: CDR1 SGHTA, CDR2 FQGNSA. Trimming left V 6 bases short and J 6 bases short, with 15 bases between.

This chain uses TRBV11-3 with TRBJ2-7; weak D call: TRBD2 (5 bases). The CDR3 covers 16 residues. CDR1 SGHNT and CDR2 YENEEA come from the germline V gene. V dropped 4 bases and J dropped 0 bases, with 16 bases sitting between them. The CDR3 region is CASSSVEGGSSYEQYF. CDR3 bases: TGTGCCAGCAGCTCAGTTGAGGGCGGAAGCTCCTACGAGCAGTACTTC.

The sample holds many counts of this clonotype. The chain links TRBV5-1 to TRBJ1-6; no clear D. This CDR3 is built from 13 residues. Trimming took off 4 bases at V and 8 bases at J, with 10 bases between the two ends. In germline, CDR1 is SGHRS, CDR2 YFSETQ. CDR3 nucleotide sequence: TGCGCCAGCAGCGCGGATATGGATTCACCCCTCCACTTT. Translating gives CASSADMDSPLHF.

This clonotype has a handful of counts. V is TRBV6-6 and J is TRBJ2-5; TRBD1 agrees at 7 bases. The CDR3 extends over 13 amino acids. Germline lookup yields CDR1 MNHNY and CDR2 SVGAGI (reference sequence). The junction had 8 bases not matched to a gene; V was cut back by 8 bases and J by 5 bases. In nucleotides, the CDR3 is TGTGCCAGCGGCATGGGACAGTCTGAGACCCAGTACTTC. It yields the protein CASGMGQSETQYF.

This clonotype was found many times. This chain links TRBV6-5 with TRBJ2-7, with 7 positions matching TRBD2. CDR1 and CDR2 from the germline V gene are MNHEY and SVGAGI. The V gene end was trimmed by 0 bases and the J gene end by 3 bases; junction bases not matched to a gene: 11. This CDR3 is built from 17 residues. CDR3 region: CASSYSKFAGESYEQYF. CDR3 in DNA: TGTGCCAGCAGTTACTCGAAGTTTGCGGGGGAGAGCTACGAGCAGTACTTC.

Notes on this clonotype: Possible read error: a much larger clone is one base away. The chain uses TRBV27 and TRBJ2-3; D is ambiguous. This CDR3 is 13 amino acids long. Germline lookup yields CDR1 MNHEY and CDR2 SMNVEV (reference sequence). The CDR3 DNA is TGTGCCGGCAGTTTATGGGGTATGGATACGCAGTATTTT. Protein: CAGSLWGMDTQYF.

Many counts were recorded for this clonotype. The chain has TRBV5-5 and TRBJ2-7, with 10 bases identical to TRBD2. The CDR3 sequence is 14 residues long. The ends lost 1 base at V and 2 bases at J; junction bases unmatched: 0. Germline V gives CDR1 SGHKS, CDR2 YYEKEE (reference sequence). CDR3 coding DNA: TGTGCCAGCAGCTTGACTAGCGGGACCTACGAGCAGTACTTC. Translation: CASSLTSGTYEQYF. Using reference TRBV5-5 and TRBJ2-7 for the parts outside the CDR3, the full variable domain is DAGVTQSPTHLIKTRGQQVTLRCSPISGHKSVSWYQQVLGQGPQFIFQYYEKEERGRGNFPDRFSARQFPNYSSELNVNALLLGDSALYLCASSLTSGTYEQYFGPGTRLTVT.

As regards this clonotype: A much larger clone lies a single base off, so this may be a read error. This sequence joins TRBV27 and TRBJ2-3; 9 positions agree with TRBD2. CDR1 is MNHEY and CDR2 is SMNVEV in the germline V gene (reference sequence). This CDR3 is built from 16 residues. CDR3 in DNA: TGTGCCGGCAGTCCCGGGACTAGCAAGTTCGCAGATACGCAGTATTTT. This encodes CAGSPGTSKFADTQYF.

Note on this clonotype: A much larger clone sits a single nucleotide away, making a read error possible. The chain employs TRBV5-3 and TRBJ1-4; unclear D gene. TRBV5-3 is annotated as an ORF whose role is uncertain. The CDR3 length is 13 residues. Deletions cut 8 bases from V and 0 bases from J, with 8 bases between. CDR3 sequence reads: CASGHSTNEKLFF. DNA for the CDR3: TGTGCCAGCGGTCACTCAACTAATGAAAAACTGTTTTTT.

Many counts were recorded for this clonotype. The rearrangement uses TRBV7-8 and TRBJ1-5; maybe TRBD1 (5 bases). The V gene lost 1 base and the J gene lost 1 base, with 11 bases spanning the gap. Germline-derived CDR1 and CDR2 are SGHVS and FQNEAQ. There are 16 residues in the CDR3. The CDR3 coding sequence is TGTGCCAGCAGCTTAGAAGTGGGACGCAGCAATCAGCCCCAGCATTTT. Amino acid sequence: CASSLEVGRSNQPQHF.